The present TCR beta chain was sequenced within a study of blood T cell repertoires in COVID-19. About the study: The United States, Italy and Spain provided the acute and convalescent COVID-19 samples. From T cells, B-cell-depleted T cells, or PBMCs came the material, which was cDNA or gDNA.

TCRdb's table, derived via immunoSEQ multiplex PCR, lists solely in-frame clones and lacks some. Of some 320,000 clones in the sample, about 90% were seen once. This clone has a single count. This TCR was sampled from a woman between 50 and 59 years old who had recovered from COVID-19. Sample: peripheral blood.

The CDR3 here is CASSLQGNQPQHF. The CDR3 bases are TGTGCCAGCAGCTTGCAGGGAAATCAGCCCCAGCATTTT. The J gene is TRBJ1-5, the V gene TRBV5-4; tentatively, D is TRBD1 (5 bases). Germline V lookup: CDR1 SGHNT, CDR2 YYREEE (reference sequence). This CDR3 spans 13 amino acids. V dropped 1 base and J dropped 4 bases, with 6 bases sitting between them.